The entry below describes one TCR beta chain. What it recognizes is unknown. Treatment denoted: roughly 18 received Ad26.COV2.S at low or high dose, single or two shots; several received placebo; per-sample allocation not given. On day 63 after the first injection, vaccine and placebo recipients gave samples. The record originates from a study of Ad26.COV2.S vaccination and SARS-CoV-2 variants. Whole-study results and caveats: Comparable non-spike TCR breadth was observed in vaccine and placebo recipients.

Assay: immunoSEQ multiplex PCR; the TCRdb copy retains only in-frame clones and omits some. The sample yields 380,000 or so clones, roughly 80% seen once. This CDR3 has 15 residues. Unmatched junction bases numbered 7, after V lost 5 bases and J lost 1 base. Germline V CDR1 and CDR2: LNHDA, SQIVND (reference sequence). This clonotype was sampled from a person between 18 and 65 years old who received the Ad26.COV2.S COVID-19 vaccine or a placebo. The source was peripheral blood, collected in a trial of Ad26.COV2.S vaccine versus placebo. V usage is TRBV19 and J usage is TRBJ2-5, with 7 bases matching TRBD1. CDR3 in DNA: TGTGCCAGTAGTGCTAACAGGGGTACCCAAGAGACCCAGTACTTC. This encodes CASSANRGTQETQYF. Full variable domain (rest looked up from reference TRBV19 and TRBJ2-5): DGGITQSPKYLFRKEGQNVTLSCEQNLNHDAMYWYRQDPGQGLRLIYYSQIVNDFQKGDIAEGYSVSREKKESFPLTVTSAQKNPTAFYLCASSANRGTQETQYFGPGTRLLVL.